One and the same sample provided the 26 T cell receptor beta chains below, sequenced in a study of T-cell reconstitution after alpha-beta-depleted transplantation in children. It was with unique molecular identifiers that the TCRbeta library was prepared. TCRdb used MiXCR to reprocess the PCR reads, holding one entry per CDR3 protein. This table has approximately 270,000 distinct CDR3 sequences, more than 9% appearing once. The sequencing here drew on PBMCs from the stem cell graft donor, taken from the stem cell graft. These receptors originate from a human donor who donated a stem cell graft to a child with SCID.

This clonotype was counted at least ten times. The chain has TRBV11-2 and TRBJ2-1, with no clear D. Germline CDR1 is SGHAT and CDR2 is FQNNGV. V was trimmed by 0 bases and J by 6 bases, leaving 12 bases between them. The CDR3 consists of 15 residues. The CDR3 DNA follows: TGTGCCAGCAGCTTAGATATAGGTGTGGGCAATGAGCAGTTCTTC. Its protein product is CASSLDIGVGNEQFF.

This clonotype was recorded a few times. The gene calls are TRBV10-3 and TRBJ2-5; 10 nucleotides match TRBD2. The CDR3 is made up of 18 amino acids. J was trimmed by 0 bases and V by 0 bases; bases with no gene match: 7. Per germline, CDR1 ENHRY and CDR2 SYGVKD. The CDR3 nucleotides read TGTGCCATCAGTGAGTCAGCGGGGGGGCTCTCGTACCAAGAGACCCAGTACTTC. Amino acids: CAISESAGGLSYQETQYF.

This clonotype occurred many times. The CDR3 protein is CSAFQETQYF. CDR3 DNA: TGCAGCGCCTTCCAAGAGACCCAGTACTTC. The chain couples TRBV29-1 to TRBJ2-5; D not resolved. V was trimmed by 7 bases and J by 1 base, leaving 4 bases between them. Germline lookup yields CDR1 SQVTM and CDR2 ANQGSEA. This CDR3 has 10 amino acids.

This clonotype was observed a handful of times. The chain joins TRBV11-2 to TRBJ2-3; D possibly corresponds to TRBD1 (5 bases). The CDR3 contains 15 residues. V gave up 2 bases and J gave up 3 bases, with 12 bases separating them. The germline gives CDR1 SGHAT, CDR2 FQNNGV. The CDR3 sequence is CASSLRQGSTDTQYF. The CDR3 bases are TGTGCCAGCAGCTTAAGGCAGGGTAGTACAGATACGCAGTATTTT.

J is TRBJ2-1 and V is TRBV5-1; the match to TRBD2 covers 10 bases. This CDR3 region has 15 residues. The germline V gene encodes CDR1 SGHRS and CDR2 YFSETQ. V dropped 0 bases and J dropped 10; count of bases not matched to a gene: 7. CDR3 nucleotides: TGCGCCAGCAGCTTGGCGGGACTAGCGTTCTACGAGCAGTTCTTC. As protein: CASSLAGLAFYEQFF.

In its sample, this clonotype was seen a few times. The chain employs TRBV20-1 and TRBJ2-3; 8 positions match TRBD2. CDR3 length equals 13 residues. Losses at the gene ends were 3 bases for V and 4 bases for J; bases not matched to a gene: 3. The germline gives CDR1 DFQATT, CDR2 SNEGSKA (reference sequence). For the CDR3, the DNA is TGCAGTGCTAGCGGGGGGGTATCAGATACGCAGTATTTT. Translation gives CSASGGVSDTQYF.

This clonotype was observed a handful of times. This rearrangement joins TRBV10-3 to TRBJ2-1, with 11 bases that match TRBD1. CDR3 length: 15 amino acids. The J segment lost 4 bases and the V segment lost 4 bases, leaving 3 bases of the junction unmatched. Germline CDR1 is ENHRY and CDR2 is SYGVKD. The CDR3 DNA reads as TGTGCCATCAGTGCGGGACAGGGGGAGTACAATGAGCAGTTCTTC. Residues: CAISAGQGEYNEQFF.

In this sample, this clonotype turned up many times. The gene calls are TRBV13 and TRBJ2-5; D unclear. V was shortened by 5 bases and J by 0 bases, with 10 bases between the two germline ends. The CDR3 runs 14 residues. CDR1 and CDR2 from the germline V gene are PRHDT and FYEKMQ (reference sequence). CDR3: CASSPPQDQETQYF. The CDR3 DNA follows: TGTGCCAGCAGCCCCCCCCAAGACCAAGAGACCCAGTACTTC.

This clonotype was seen a few times. The chain joins TRBV20-1 to TRBJ1-1; TRBD1 is a possible D gene (6 bases). This CDR3 region has 14 residues. CDR1 and CDR2 from the germline V gene are DFQATT and SNEGSKA (reference sequence). Trimming took 1 base from V and 6 from J, leaving 15 bases between them. DNA for the CDR3: TGCAGTGCTAGAGTAAAAGGGGGTAGTCCTGAAGCTTTCTTT. Translating gives CSARVKGGSPEAFF.

This clonotype occurred a few times. The chain has TRBV28 and TRBJ2-3; 13 bases agree with TRBD2. CDR1 MDHEN and CDR2 SYDVKM come from the germline V gene. The CDR3 sequence is 15 residues long. Losses at the gene ends were 6 bases for V and 4 bases for J; bases not matched to a gene: 4. The CDR3 DNA follows: TGTGCCAGCAGCATCACTAGCGGGGGGGCAGATACGCAGTATTTT. It codes for CASSITSGGADTQYF.

This clonotype was counted a few times. The chain combines TRBV5-1 with TRBJ1-3; D gene unclear. This CDR3 has 14 residues. Per the germline V gene, CDR1 is SGHRS and CDR2 is YFSETQ. Trimming took 1 base from V and 3 from J, leaving 8 bases between them. The DNA for the CDR3 is TGCGCCAGCAGCTTGACGGGGTTTGGAAACACCATATATTTT. This codes for CASSLTGFGNTIYF. The whole variable domain, filled in from reference TRBV5-1 and TRBJ1-3, reads KAGVTQTPRYLIKTRGQQVTLSCSPISGHRSVSWYQQTPGQGLQFLFEYFSETQRNKGNFPGRFSGRQFSNSRSEMNVSTLELGDSALYLCASSLTGFGNTIYFGEGSWLTVV.

There are a few counts of this clonotype. The chain uses TRBV14 and TRBJ2-1; 12 nucleotides match TRBD2. V was pared by 4 bases and J by 0 bases, with 4 bases of the junction left unmatched. The CDR3 has 17 residues. The germline V gene encodes CDR1 SGHDN and CDR2 FVKESK. Here the CDR3 DNA reads TGTGCCAGCAGCCGAACTAGCGGGGGGTTCTCCTACAATGAGCAGTTCTTC. Protein product: CASSRTSGGFSYNEQFF.

The J gene is TRBJ1-5, the V gene TRBV10-3; TRBD1 matches 7 bases. CDR1 and CDR2 from the germline V gene are ENHRY and SYGVKD. The CDR3 runs 15 residues. The ends lost 4 bases at V and 0 bases at J; junction bases unmatched: 3. CDR3 coding DNA: TGTGCCATCAGTGGGACAGGCGCTAGCAATCAGCCCCAGCATTTT. Translation gives CAISGTGASNQPQHF.

V and J are TRBV18 and TRBJ2-2; D is possibly TRBD1 (6 bases). There are 13 residues in the CDR3. Germline V lookup: CDR1 KGHSH, CDR2 LQKENI. V lost 6 bases and J 4 bases, leaving 9 bases between the germline ends. The CDR3 coding sequence is TGTGCCAGCTCTGCGACAGGCACCGGGGAGCTGTTTTTT. It encodes CASSATGTGELFF. Full variable domain (remainder filled in from reference TRBV18 and TRBJ2-2): NAGVMQNPRHLVRRRGQEARLRCSPMKGHSHVYWYRQLPEEGLKFMVYLQKENIIDESGMPKERFSAEFPKEGPSILRIQQVVRGDSAAYFCASSATGTGELFFGEGSRLTVL.

This clonotype has just a few counts. The V gene is TRBV6-5, the J gene TRBJ1-4, with D hard to call. The ends were cut back, 0 bases at V and 0 bases at J, with 11 bases in the middle. The CDR3 has 17 residues. From germline, CDR1 is MNHEY and CDR2 SVGAGI. The CDR3 DNA sequence: TGTGCCAGCAGTTACTCGAGACCGGGTTCAACTAATGAAAAACTGTTTTTT. Its translation is CASSYSRPGSTNEKLFF.

In its sample, this clonotype was seen many times. V and J are TRBV29-1 and TRBJ2-1, with 7 bases aligning to TRBD2. The CDR3 length is 14 residues. Germline CDR1 SQVTM, CDR2 ANQGSEA. Trimming cost V 4 bases and J 4 bases; bases outside gene matches: 7. CDR3 DNA sequence: TGCAGCGTTGTAACCAGCGGGGCTTACAATGAGCAGTTCTTC. This codes for CSVVTSGAYNEQFF.

Many counts were recorded for this clonotype. This chain connects TRBV20-1 to TRBJ2-5, with 12 bases aligning to TRBD2. This CDR3 is built from 17 residues. With V trimmed by 1 base and J by 1 base, 7 bases remained unmatched. Germline CDR1 DFQATT, CDR2 SNEGSKA (reference sequence). CDR3 nucleotide sequence: TGCAGTGCTAGAGCTTCCGGGACTAGCGGGCTCCAAGAGACCCAGTACTTC. Residues: CSARASGTSGLQETQYF.

This clonotype appeared a few times. CDR3 protein: CASSALGERGGTDTQYF. DNA for the CDR3: TGTGCCAGCAGCGCCCTCGGTGAGCGGGGGGGCACAGATACGCAGTATTTT. The genes are TRBV9 and TRBJ2-3; 9 bases are a match to TRBD2. Trimming took 3 bases from V and 1 from J; bases not matched to a gene: 9. The V gene's germline CDR1 is SGDLS and CDR2 YYNGEE. The CDR3 has 17 residues.

This clonotype was detected a few times. The chain carries TRBV12-3 or TRBV12-4 and TRBJ1-4; a weak D match, TRBD1 (6 bases). The CDR3 is 16 residues long. Trimming cost V 5 bases and J 0 bases, with 13 bases left between them. Here the CDR3 reads CASSRRGFATNEKLFF. The CDR3 coding sequence is TGTGCCAGCAGTCGCAGGGGATTTGCAACTAATGAAAAACTGTTTTTT.

This clonotype was observed a few times. The V gene is TRBV18, the J gene TRBJ2-5; D is unresolved. The CDR3 loop spans 11 amino acids. Germline CDR1 and CDR2: KGHSH and LQKENI. V was shortened by 2 bases and J by 5 bases, with 3 bases between the two germline ends. CDR3 DNA sequence: TGTGCCAGCTCACCAACCGAGACCCAGTACTTC. Protein product: CASSPTETQYF.

This clonotype has ten or more counts. This chain connects TRBV12-3 or TRBV12-4 to TRBJ1-2, with D uncertain. Trimming stripped 3 bases from V and 3 bases from J, with 11 bases between. This CDR3 contains 14 residues. The CDR3 reads CASSLNRLHYGYTF. CDR3 DNA: TGTGCCAGCAGTTTGAACAGATTGCACTATGGCTACACCTTC.

This clonotype was detected a few times. The chain uses TRBV27 and TRBJ1-1, with a possible D match to TRBD1 (6 bases). Trimming pared 6 bases from V and 4 bases from J, leaving 18 bases between. This CDR3 is 15 amino acids long. Germline V gives CDR1 MNHEY, CDR2 SMNVEV (reference sequence). The CDR3 loop reads CASSLTGLGTTEAFF. The CDR3 coding sequence is TGTGCCAGCAGCCTTACAGGGCTCGGGACCACTGAAGCTTTCTTT.

This clonotype came up a few times. The chain links TRBV25-1 to TRBJ2-5; D unclear. The germline gives CDR1 MGHDK, CDR2 SYGVNS. Deletions cut 3 bases from V and 2 bases from J, with 10 bases between. The CDR3 covers 14 residues. The DNA for the CDR3 is TGTGCCAGCAGTGATGATAGGGAACAAGAGACCCAGTACTTC. Amino acids: CASSDDREQETQYF.

The rearrangement joins TRBV9 to TRBJ2-7, with 11 bases matching TRBD1. Germline V gene lookup returns CDR1 SGDLS and CDR2 YYNGEE. This CDR3 is 16 amino acids long. V was pared by 4 bases and J by 2 bases, with 8 bases of the junction left unmatched. CDR3 nucleotide sequence: TGTGCCAGCAGCCACCCCGGGGGACAGGGGGCCTACGAGCAGTACTTC. Protein product: CASSHPGGQGAYEQYF.

This clonotype has at least ten counts. This chain links TRBV12-3 or TRBV12-4 with TRBJ2-3; possible D gene TRBD1, 6 bases. The germline V and J ends were trimmed by 2 bases and 0 bases, with 15 bases remaining between them. The CDR3 totals 17 residues. The CDR3 nucleotides read TGTGCCAGCAGTTTATTAGTAGGCAGGGGCAGCACAGATACGCAGTATTTT. Amino acids: CASSLLVGRGSTDTQYF.

This clonotype was seen a handful of times. V usage is TRBV7-8 and J usage is TRBJ1-1, with D unclear. The CDR3 has 13 residues. The germline gives CDR1 SGHVS, CDR2 FQNEAQ. V dropped 5 bases and J dropped 7 bases, with 14 bases sitting between them. CDR3 DNA: TGTGCCAGCAGCCCTGCCCCACAGATTGAAGCTTTCTTT. It encodes CASSPAPQIEAFF.